This TCR beta chain was retrieved from a study of blood T cell repertoires in COVID-19. As for the study in general: There were acute and convalescent COVID-19 samples, and they came from the United States, Italy and Spain. Sources were T cells, B-cell-depleted T cells, or PBMCs; the material itself was cDNA or gDNA.

Under the authors' procedure: For nucleated cells, counts were estimated from reference gene primer amplification. The table came from immunoSEQ multiplex PCR; TCRdb's copy has only in-frame clones and leaves some out. For V, J and clone size, that table is used; D and trimming come from the DNA. The sample holds about 300,000 clones, roughly nine tenths seen once. Seattle's cohort entered during active infection and was followed longitudinally. The V and J ends lost 1 base and 0 bases respectively, with 13 bases between them. Germline V gene sequence: CDR1 SGHTA, CDR2 FQGNSA. The length of the CDR3 is 17 residues.

The rearrangement links TRBV7-2 to TRBJ2-1; TRBD2 might be the D (5 bases). This sequence was found in a woman aged 30 to 39 with COVID-19, enrolled during active disease. The sample comprised peripheral blood. CDR3 bases: TGTGCCAGCAGCTTAGTACCGGCGGGTGTCTCCTACAATGAGCAGTTCTTC. This encodes CASSLVPAGVSYNEQFF.